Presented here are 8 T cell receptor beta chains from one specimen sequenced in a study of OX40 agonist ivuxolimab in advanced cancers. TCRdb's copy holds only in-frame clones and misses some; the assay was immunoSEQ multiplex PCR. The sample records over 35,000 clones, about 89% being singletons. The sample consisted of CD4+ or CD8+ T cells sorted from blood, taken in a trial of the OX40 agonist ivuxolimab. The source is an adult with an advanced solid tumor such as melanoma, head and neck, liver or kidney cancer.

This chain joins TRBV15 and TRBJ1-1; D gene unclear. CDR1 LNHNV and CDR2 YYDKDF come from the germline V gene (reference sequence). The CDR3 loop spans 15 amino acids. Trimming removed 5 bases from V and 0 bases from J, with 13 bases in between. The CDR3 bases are TGTGCCACCAGCCAAGCTGTACTATTGAACACTGAAGCTTTCTTT. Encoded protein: CATSQAVLLNTEAFF.

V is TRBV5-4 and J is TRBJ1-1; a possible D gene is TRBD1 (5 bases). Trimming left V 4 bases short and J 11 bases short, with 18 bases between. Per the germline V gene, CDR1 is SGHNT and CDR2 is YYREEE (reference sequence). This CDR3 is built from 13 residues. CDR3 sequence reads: CASSGGTVTSAFF. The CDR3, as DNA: TGTGCCAGCAGCGGCGGGACGGTCACTTCTGCTTTCTTT.

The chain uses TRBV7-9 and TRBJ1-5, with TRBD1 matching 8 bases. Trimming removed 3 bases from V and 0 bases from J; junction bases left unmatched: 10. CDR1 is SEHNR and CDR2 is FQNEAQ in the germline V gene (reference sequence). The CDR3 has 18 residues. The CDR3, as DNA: TGTGCCAGCAGCTTGTCGCCGACAGGGGACAGTAGCAATCAGCCCCAGCATTTT. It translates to CASSLSPTGDSSNQPQHF.

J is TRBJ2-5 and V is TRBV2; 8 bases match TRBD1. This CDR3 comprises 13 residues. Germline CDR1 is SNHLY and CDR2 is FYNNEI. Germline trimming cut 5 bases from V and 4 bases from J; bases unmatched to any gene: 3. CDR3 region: CASSPGQGETQYF. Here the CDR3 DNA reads TGTGCCAGCAGTCCCGGACAGGGAGAGACCCAGTACTTC.

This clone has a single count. For the CDR3, the DNA is TGCGCCAGCAGCCAATTGACAGGCGAAAAACTGTTTTTT. Amino acids: CASSQLTGEKLFF. The chain joins TRBV5-1 to TRBJ1-4; D perhaps matches TRBD1 (6 bases). Trimming stripped 4 bases from V and 8 bases from J, with 12 bases between. Per germline, CDR1 SGHRS and CDR2 YFSETQ. CDR3 size: 13 residues.

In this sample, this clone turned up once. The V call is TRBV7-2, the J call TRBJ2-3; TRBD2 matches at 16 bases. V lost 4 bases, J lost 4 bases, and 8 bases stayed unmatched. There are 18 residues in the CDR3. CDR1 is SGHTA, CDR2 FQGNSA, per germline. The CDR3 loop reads CASSYPRGTSGGADTQYF. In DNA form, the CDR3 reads TGTGCCAGCAGCTATCCCCGGGGGACTAGCGGGGGGGCAGATACGCAGTATTTT.

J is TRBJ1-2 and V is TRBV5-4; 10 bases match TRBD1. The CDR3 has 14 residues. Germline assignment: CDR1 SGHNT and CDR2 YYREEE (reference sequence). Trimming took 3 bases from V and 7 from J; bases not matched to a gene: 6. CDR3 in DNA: TGTGCCAGCAGCTCCAACCGGGACAGGGGTGGCTACACCTTC. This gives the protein CASSSNRDRGGYTF.

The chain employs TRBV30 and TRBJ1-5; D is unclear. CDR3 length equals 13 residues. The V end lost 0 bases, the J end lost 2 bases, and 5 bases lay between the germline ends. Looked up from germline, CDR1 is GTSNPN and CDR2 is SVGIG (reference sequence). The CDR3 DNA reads TGTGCCTGGAGTGTAGATGGCAATCAGCCCCAGCATTTT. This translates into CAWSVDGNQPQHF.